This T cell receptor beta chain came from a study of cytomegalovirus exposure and HLA in healthy donors (dated by TCRdb to between 2016 and 2019). Broadly, across the study: An earlier analysis of 587 of the donors reported 276 Gb of sequence data and about 120 million unique TCR beta sequences obtained from around 180 million T cells. The number of donors typed differed by locus, with roughly 620-630 for A, B, C, DRB1 and DQB1, more than 500 for DQA1, over 600 for DPA1, and 450 to 480 for DPB1. Around 320 gigabases of sequencing data and roughly 90 million unique TCR sequences were included in an early release covering 550 to 650 HLA-typed donors. Besides the first cohort of 666 subjects, a separate validation cohort made up of over 95 different subjects was used. The study combined high-throughput TCR immunosequencing, statistical association of individual TCRs with disease status, and machine learning to predict cytomegalovirus infection status. Rather than using new phenotypic data, the later analysis identified candidate immune exposures from TCR beta sequences and from how often those sequences occurred across donors. The study profiled the T cell repertoires of 550 to 700 subjects by immunosequencing and related them to cytomegalovirus serostatus. Of the roughly 400 genotyped donors, 81% fell in the genetic ancestry cluster associated with self-reported Caucasian donors. Donor age, sex, ethnicity and CMV serostatus were compiled together with the repertoire data. The study aimed to test whether cataloging public T cell receptors could reveal signatures of past pathogen exposure. About five DR-DQ haplotypes were treated as single units for association and clustering because of strong linkage in the cohort. Across approximately 400 genotyped donors of the cohort, an average of roughly 230,000 unique TCR beta nucleotide sequences per donor were sequenced, and approximately 17% of those sequences were non-productive. A later analysis re-analyzed previously published TCR beta repertoires from 666 donors and added high-resolution HLA genotyping to study TCR occurrence patterns. HLA typing included class I and class II loci at four-digit resolution. A later genetic analysis took genome-wide SNP genotypes for about 55% of the 666 donors and used that subset as a discovery cohort. All discovery cohort repertoires had been generated using a single sequencing platform. An earlier analysis of around 540 of the donors applied high-throughput TCR beta sequencing to assess whether each TCR beta V gene segment acted as functional or pseudogenic.

The cohort consisted of 650 to 850 healthy bone marrow donors. At the time of sampling, every cohort member was nominally healthy, though immune exposures that went unrecorded were likely present. The donor was CMV seronegative and was included in the group of a few hundred seronegative cohort members. A peripheral blood sample was collected from each donor, and TCR beta sequencing was performed on peripheral blood mononuclear cells. The Qiagen DNeasy Blood Extraction Kit was used to extract genomic DNA from the blood cell samples. In the case of this clone: No cognate antigen has been identified for it. Base qualities are not at hand, and no much larger clone is one base apart.

Library creation used the immunoSEQ multiplex PCR assay. The multiplex PCR relied on a mix of 60 forward primers for TCR Vbeta segments and 13 reverse primers for TCR Jbeta segments. A multiplex PCR assay on genomic DNA amplified the CDR3 region of rearranged TCR beta genes. On the Illumina HiSeq System, the amplified TCR beta libraries were sequenced as 87-base-pair reads. The published analysis was carried out like this. A later analysis counted around 72 million unique TCR beta chains across the 666 repertoires, and 10 million to 12 million of these chains were shared by at least two donors. To remove PCR and sequencing errors, raw reads were error-corrected and collapsed into unique sequences using a nearest-neighbor algorithm that merged closely related sequences. V, D and J gene segments were assigned by aligning CDR3 sequences to IMGT reference sequences. Each retained sequence needed at least a six-nucleotide match to both a V gene segment and a J gene segment. Rearrangements were called productive when the CDR3 lacked stop codons and stayed in frame with V and J; all others were non-productive. CDR3 was defined according to IMGT convention as the region running from the second conserved V-encoded cysteine to the conserved J-encoded phenylalanine. In an earlier analysis of more than 550 of the donors, sequences lacking an unambiguous match to a single V gene segment were excluded. In an earlier analysis of 587 of the donors, a V segment was called functional when productive rearrangements were above 56.7%, and segregating when the standard deviation between donors exceeded 5%. To diagnose cytomegalovirus status from the catalog of TCR beta chain sequences, a statistical classification framework was built. In a later analysis, TCR nucleotide sequences were compared against IMGT/GENE-DB human TR gene sequences so that V and J genes could be assigned. Using the TCRdist pipeline, a later analysis assigned CDR3 sequences along with most-parsimonious VDJ recombination scenarios. In a later analysis, each TCR beta chain was defined by its CDR3 amino acid sequence together with its V-gene family, and reads lacking a unique V-gene family were excluded. To address suspected cross-contamination and a sequencing artifact, a later analysis removed approximately 590 highly shared, low-generation-probability nucleotide sequences. In a later analysis, a clonal expansion index was calculated for each public chain from normalized within-repertoire ranks of inferred template counts. A later analysis computed generation probabilities with a VDJ recombination model fitted to out-of-frame rearrangements, and checked the results against IGoR. Hypergeometric tests were used in a later analysis to score TCR-TCR, TCR-HLA and TCR-CMV co-occurrence, with a repertoire-size bias correction applied to the TCR pairs. In a later analysis, false discovery rates were estimated by permuting HLA or CMV assignments 20 times. In a later analysis, co-occurring TCRs were grouped using DBSCAN, with TCRdist sequence similarity added in when clustering inside HLA-allele-positive subsets. Co-occurrence clustering excluded repertoires with fewer than 30,000 or more than 120,000 public chains, plus five with anomalous nucleotide sharing. The immuneACCESS repertoire file appears here via TCRdb, limited to in-frame rearrangements. These files lack a portion of the clones; in checked studies, under half of the deficit traces to unresolved V genes, and the cause of the others is not known. V, J and clone size are taken as reported in that table, and D and trimming were inferred from the DNA itself. The sample records 120,000 to 150,000 clones, roughly 10% of which are singletons. The ten most abundant clones make up around 1.9% of the sample.

Broader findings and caveats from the paper: The sequencing pipeline was judged likely to have produced a cluster of highly shared sequence variants as a technical artifact. Only TCR beta chains were sequenced in this cohort, and the absence of alpha or paired-chain data limited detectable features. Because HLA typing was missing for some donors at each locus, association tests included only the typed subset. In a later analysis, TCR association rates were found to vary across HLA loci, with the most associated TCRs seen for DRB1 alleles and the fewest for HLA-C alleles. Correlated functional status among segregating V segments might reflect linkage disequilibrium, but an unknown experimental factor could not be ruled out. A further reported finding was that TCR beta sequences accurately predicted the HLA-A and HLA-B alleles for most subjects in the first cohort. Most CMV-associated TCR beta chains appeared to be HLA-restricted in a later analysis, and the HLA associations seemed to be driven largely by CMV exposure. Assigning TCR associations to individual alleles was difficult when HLA alleles, especially DR and DQ, strongly co-occurred. The classifier was reported to diagnose cytomegalovirus status with high specificity and sensitivity in both the original cohort and the validation cohort. V-gene and J-gene trimming of TCR beta chains was associated with a missense DCLRE1C variant in a later genetic analysis, and the association was replicated in an independent cohort. Compared with equally common non-associated chains, HLA-associated TCR beta chains in a later analysis were more clonally expanded and had lower generation probabilities. Immune exposure information for the cohort was limited to CMV serostatus. In vitro tests confirmed that three of the cytomegalovirus-associated TCR beta chains recognize cytomegalovirus antigens. It was suggested by the authors that the approach could potentially be generalized to other disease states and immunological phenotypes. According to a later genetic analysis, donors in an Asian-associated ancestry cluster had fewer N-insertions in productive TCRs than the approximately 670-donor mean. A later analysis associated about 17,000 TCR beta sequences with specific HLA alleles at a false discovery rate of 0.05. Sequencing depth was assumed to be roughly uniform across donors in the presence/absence analyses, though that assumption may not hold. Most TCR sequences were observed very rarely across donors, whereas some public TCRs were present in many individuals. In a later analysis, several top co-occurrence clusters were reported to appear linked to parvovirus B19, influenza, CMV and Epstein-Barr virus. Some 15 rarely observed V segments, including chromosome 9 orphons, were excluded from the earlier analysis of several hundred of the donors because counts were too low. An earlier analysis of 450 to 750 of the donors showed that most TCR beta V segments appeared in productive rearrangements either about 87% or about 30% of the time, which broadly matched IMGT annotations. The study gave a list of roughly 150 TCR beta chains associated with cytomegalovirus.

The sequenced sample consisted of PBMCs. This clonotype originated in a male donor in good health and CMV-seronegative.

The DNA is as follows: TGTGCCAGCAGGGCAGGGGTTATCGGAGGCTACACCTTC. This translates into CASRAGVIGGYTF. The rearranged segments are TRBV5-6 and TRBJ1-2; tentative D gene TRBD1, with 6 bases matching. V drops 5 bases and J drops 8 bases, leaving 16 bases in between. Taken from the germline V gene, the CDR1 and CDR2 loops are SGHDT and YYEEEE. The CDR3 covers 13 residues, taking in both the cysteine and the phenylalanine. The entry retains the CDR3 DNA only, 39 bases that are in frame from base 1.